This TCR beta chain is drawn from a study of T cell therapy after organ transplantation. Across the study: Most of the ten patients were clinical responders.

This clone has a handful of counts. Antigen unknown. Germline CDR1 is GTSNPN and CDR2 is SVGIG (reference sequence). V lost 2 bases and J 1 base, leaving 8 bases between the germline ends. The CDR3 contains 13 residues. The assay was immunoSEQ multiplex PCR, and TCRdb's table has in-frame clones only and misses some. The sample has approximately 52,000 clones, about 95% seen once; the top ten hold over 2.5%. Broader study findings: Nonresponder repertoires showed strong pretherapy expansions, barely changing post-therapy.

The clonotype was recovered from a human patient who had received a solid organ transplant and had CMV disease. V usage is TRBV30 and J usage is TRBJ1-1, with D unclear. The source material was CD8+ T cells from blood, sampled before autologous CMV-specific T cell therapy. CDR3 in amino acids: CAWSSGGNTEAFF. CDR3 DNA: TGTGCCTGGAGTAGTGGTGGGAACACTGAAGCTTTCTTT.